Sequencing of this T cell receptor (beta chain) was carried out in a study of blood T cell repertoires in COVID-19. Original handling: Nucleated cell number was recorded as an estimate derived from reference gene primer amplification. Method: immunoSEQ multiplex PCR; TCRdb's copy keeps in-frame clones and lacks some. The DNA was the basis for D and trimming; V, J and clone size are from that table. The data show fewer than 200,000 clones, more than 85% seen once. The CDR3 totals 12 residues. Germline CDR1 MNHEY, CDR2 SVGAGI. V lost 5 bases to trimming and J lost 10 bases; unmatched junction nucleotides: 5.

Sequenced material: PBMCs or T cells enriched from blood (not recorded which). The chain carries TRBV6-5 and TRBJ1-1, with 9 positions matching TRBD1. The receptor was isolated from a human donor with acute COVID-19. The donor label of this sample is uncertain. The CDR3: CASSNQQGAAFF. Written as DNA, the CDR3 is TGTGCCAGCAGTAACCAACAGGGGGCAGCTTTCTTT.